This is a list of T cell receptor beta chains from one sample in a study of T-cell memory formation after mild COVID-19. TCRdb itself ran the 5' RACE reads through MiXCR, one entry per CDR3 protein. The sample has 350,000 to 500,000 distinct CDR3 sequences; roughly a quarter are singletons. The specimen sequenced was PBMCs or a T cell subset sorted from them (not recorded which). The source is an adult woman who had mild COVID-19 (a few samples of this study predate the infection). Cell type and time point are not known. Each CDR3 is given with its conserved first and last residue. Fields, in order: J gene, clone size, D gene, V gene, CDR3 DNA, CDR3 protein. D genes are given only for firm matches. Expanded clones are given a class, and other clones once, few, many or no size at all.

TRBJ2-1,few,.,TRBV15,TGTGCCACCAGCAGGAAGGGGAGAGCCAATGAGCAGTTCTTC,CATSRKGRANEQFF
TRBJ2-2,few,TRBD2,TRBV5-1,TGCGCCAGCAGCTTGGCCGGAACTAGCGGGGTGTTTGGGGAGCTGTTTTTT,CASSLAGTSGVFGELFF
TRBJ2-7,.,.,TRBV5-1,TGCGCCAGCAGCATGGGGACTTCCCAGGCCAGGATCTCCTACGAGCAGTACTTC,CASSMGTSQARISYEQYF
TRBJ2-1,few,TRBD2,TRBV7-2,TGTGCCAGCAGCCACGTCCTAGCGGGACACGAGCAGTTCTTC,CASSHVLAGHEQFF
TRBJ2-7,few,.,TRBV5-1,TGCGCCAGCGCTAAATCCTACGAGCAGTACTTC,CASAKSYEQYF
TRBJ1-1,.,.,TRBV7-9,TGTGCCAGCAGCTTAGCGAGGAGCAGGGACTCCCGGAACACTGAAGCTTTCTTT,CASSLARSRDSRNTEAFF
TRBJ1-2,few,TRBD1,TRBV7-9,TGTGCCAGCAGCTTAGCAGGGGGCAGTGGCTACACCTTC,CASSLAGGSGYTF
TRBJ1-6,.,.,TRBV7-8,TGTGCCAGCAGCTTAGGGGGGGCTTCACCCCTCCACTTT,CASSLGGASPLHF
TRBJ2-2,.,.,TRBV11-3,TGTGCCAGCAGCCGTATTAAAAGTGGGACCGGGGAGCTGTTTTTT,CASSRIKSGTGELFF
TRBJ2-7,.,.,TRBV10-3,TGTGCCATCAGGAAAGATTACGAGCAGTACTTC,CAIRKDYEQYF
TRBJ1-2,.,TRBD1,TRBV19,TGTGCCAGTAGTCTGGACAGGGTTGGTGGCTACACCTTC,CASSLDRVGGYTF
TRBJ1-1,few,.,TRBV5-4,TGTGCCAGCAGCTTGGAAAGTGGCGCTAACGGGGCTTTCTTT,CASSLESGANGAFF
TRBJ1-1,few,TRBD1,TRBV27,TGTGCCAGCACCTCACTGGGGACAGGCACTGAAGCTTTCTTT,CASTSLGTGTEAFF
TRBJ1-4,.,.,TRBV7-9,TGTGCCAGCAGTTTCACCCAGGGGATGGCTAATGAAAAACTGTTTTTT,CASSFTQGMANEKLFF
TRBJ1-1,.,.,TRBV30,TGTGCCTGGAGTGTATATGGGAACACTGAAGCTTTCTTT,CAWSVYGNTEAFF
TRBJ1-1,.,.,TRBV7-6,TGTGCCAGCAGCTTAGACAGACGTGGAAACACTGAAGCTTTCTTT,CASSLDRRGNTEAFF
TRBJ2-1,few,TRBD1,TRBV7-9,TGTGCCAGCAGCTCCAGGACAGGGGGGGAGAATGAGCAGTTCTTC,CASSSRTGGENEQFF
TRBJ1-5,few,.,TRBV5-1,TGCGCCAGCAGCTTGGGGACAGCAAAACAGCCCCAGCATTTT,CASSLGTAKQPQHF
TRBJ1-5,.,.,TRBV9,TGTGCCAGCAGCGTAGAACCCAGCAATCAGCCCCAGCATTTT,CASSVEPSNQPQHF
TRBJ1-6,.,.,TRBV14,TGTGCCAGCAGCCTCCGGACGGATTCACCCCTCCACTTT,CASSLRTDSPLHF
TRBJ2-2,.,.,TRBV10-3,TGTGCCATCAGTGAGGCCGGGGAGCTGTTTTTT,CAISEAGELFF
TRBJ2-7,many,TRBD1,TRBV29-1,TGCAGCGTCGGGACAGCGTCGAACTACGAGCAGTACTTC,CSVGTASNYEQYF
TRBJ2-5,few,.,TRBV20-1,TGCAGTGCTAGCTCCGGGAGTGAAGAGACCCAGTACTTC,CSASSGSEETQYF
TRBJ1-1,.,.,TRBV7-6,TGTGCCAGCAGCTTAGGGCCGGACCGGGGCGGTGGTAGAGCTTTCTTT,CASSLGPDRGGGRAFF
TRBJ2-1,.,TRBD2,TRBV19,TGTGCCAGTAGTATAGTTGGACTAGCGGAGTTCAATGAGCAGTTCTTC,CASSIVGLAEFNEQFF
TRBJ2-1,few,TRBD1,TRBV7-9,TGTGCCAGCAGCTTACGACAGGGGGAGGACAATGAGCAGTTCTTC,CASSLRQGEDNEQFF
TRBJ2-3,.,TRBD1,TRBV7-2,TGTGCCAGCAGCTGGGACAGGGGGCGAAATACGCAGTATTTT,CASSWDRGRNTQYF
TRBJ1-2,once,.,TRBV4-1,TGCGCCAGCAGCCATACTCAGGGCTACACCTTC,CASSHTQGYTF
TRBJ2-3,few,.,TRBV7-2,TGTGCCAGCAGCTGGCCGGGTCAGATCACAGATACGCAGTATTTT,CASSWPGQITDTQYF
TRBJ2-3,few,.,TRBV29-1,TGCAGCGTTGCGTTCGGGGAAGAATCTCCTAGCACAGATACGCAGTATTTT,CSVAFGEESPSTDTQYF
TRBJ1-5,.,.,TRBV5-8,TGTGCCAGCAGCCCGGGAGATCAGGGAGGGGATAGCAATCAGCCCCAGCATTTT,CASSPGDQGGDSNQPQHF
TRBJ1-2,.,TRBD1,TRBV3-1,TGTGCCAGCAGCCCCCCGGGGGACAGTGTCTATGGCTACACCTTC,CASSPPGDSVYGYTF
TRBJ1-1,few,.,TRBV19,TGTGCCAGTAGTCGAACAGGGTTCACTGAAGCTTTCTTT,CASSRTGFTEAFF
TRBJ2-7,.,TRBD2,TRBV5-1,TGCGCCAGCAGTTCCGGGACTAGCATGTACGAGCAGTACTTC,CASSSGTSMYEQYF
TRBJ1-1,few,.,TRBV20-1,TGCAGTGCAAAGGACGGCTCCATGAACACTGAAGCTTTCTTT,CSAKDGSMNTEAFF
TRBJ1-1,.,TRBD1,TRBV2,TGTGCCAGCATTCCGGGACAGATGAACACTGAAGCTTTCTTT,CASIPGQMNTEAFF
TRBJ1-5,once,TRBD1,TRBV24-1,TGTGCCACCAGTGATACAGTCCGGGACAGTTATCAGCCCCAGCATTTT,CATSDTVRDSYQPQHF
TRBJ2-3,few,TRBD2,TRBV7-9,TGTGCCAGCAGCCCCCTGACTAGCGCAAAGATCCCAGATACGCAGTATTTT,CASSPLTSAKIPDTQYF
TRBJ2-2,few,TRBD1,TRBV14,TGTGCCAGCAGCCAAAGGATGACAGGGGTCCACGGGGAGCTGTTTTTT,CASSQRMTGVHGELFF
TRBJ1-6,.,.,TRBV12-3/TRBV12-4,TGTGCCAGCAGTTTATCGGGGTATTCACCCCTCCACTTT,CASSLSGYSPLHF
TRBJ1-1,.,TRBD1,TRBV4-1,TGCGCCAGCAGCCAGAGGACAGGCGTGGACACTGAAGCTTTCTTT,CASSQRTGVDTEAFF
TRBJ2-7,few,TRBD1,TRBV18,TGTGCCAGCTCACCTGTTCTAAGGACAGGCCCCTACGAGCAGTACTTC,CASSPVLRTGPYEQYF
TRBJ2-1,few,TRBD2,TRBV5-4,TGTGCCAGCAGCTCGGACGGACTAGCGGTCTACAATGAGCAGTTCTTC,CASSSDGLAVYNEQFF
TRBJ1-6,few,.,TRBV4-1,TGCGCCAGCAGCCGCGTAAAGGACGGATTAAATTCACCCCTCCACTTT,CASSRVKDGLNSPLHF
TRBJ2-1,few,.,TRBV12-3/TRBV12-4,TGTGCCAGCAGCAAAGAAAGCGACATGGTAATGGAGCAGTTCTTC,CASSKESDMVMEQFF
TRBJ2-1,few,TRBD2,TRBV7-9,TGTGCCAGCAGCTTAGCTTACGAAACGGGACTAGCGGAGCAGTTCTTC,CASSLAYETGLAEQFF
TRBJ2-5,.,.,TRBV12-3/TRBV12-4,TGTGCCAGCAACAAAGAAGGAGGGACCCAGTACTTC,CASNKEGGTQYF
TRBJ1-5,.,.,TRBV12-3/TRBV12-4,TGTGCCAGCAGTTTGCAGGGAACCTATAGCAATCAGCCCCAGCATTTT,CASSLQGTYSNQPQHF
TRBJ1-6,.,TRBD1,TRBV5-6,TGTGCCAGCAGCCGCCCGGGACAGGGGTGGGTTTCACCCCTCCACTTT,CASSRPGQGWVSPLHF
TRBJ2-3,few,.,TRBV5-1,TGCGCCAGCAGCTTGGCATGGTTTTCAGATACGCAGTATTTT,CASSLAWFSDTQYF
TRBJ2-7,many,TRBD1,TRBV20-1,TGCAGTGCTAGTAAAGGGGGCGAGGTCGACGAGCAGTACTTC,CSASKGGEVDEQYF
TRBJ1-1,few,.,TRBV28,TGTGCCAGCATACAGGCGAACACTGAAGCTTTCTTT,CASIQANTEAFF